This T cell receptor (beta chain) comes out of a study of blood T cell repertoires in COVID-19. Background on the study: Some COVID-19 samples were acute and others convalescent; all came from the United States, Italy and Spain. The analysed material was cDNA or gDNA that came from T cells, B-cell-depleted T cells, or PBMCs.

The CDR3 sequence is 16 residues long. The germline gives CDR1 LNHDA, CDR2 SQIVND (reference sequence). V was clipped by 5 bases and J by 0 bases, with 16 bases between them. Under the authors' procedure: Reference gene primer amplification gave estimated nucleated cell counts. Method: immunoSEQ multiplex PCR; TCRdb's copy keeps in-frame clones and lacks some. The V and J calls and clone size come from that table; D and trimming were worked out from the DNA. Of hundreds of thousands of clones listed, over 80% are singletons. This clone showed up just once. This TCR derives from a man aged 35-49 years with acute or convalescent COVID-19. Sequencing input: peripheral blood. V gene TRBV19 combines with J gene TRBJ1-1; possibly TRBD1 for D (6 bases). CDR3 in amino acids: CASSPELTGVNTEAFF. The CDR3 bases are TGTGCCAGTAGTCCTGAACTGACAGGAGTGAACACTGAAGCTTTCTTT. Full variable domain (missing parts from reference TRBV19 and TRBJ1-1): DGGITQSPKYLFRKEGQNVTLSCEQNLNHDAMYWYRQDPGQGLRLIYYSQIVNDFQKGDIAEGYSVSREKKESFPLTVTSAQKNPTAFYLCASSPELTGVNTEAFFGQGTRLTVV.